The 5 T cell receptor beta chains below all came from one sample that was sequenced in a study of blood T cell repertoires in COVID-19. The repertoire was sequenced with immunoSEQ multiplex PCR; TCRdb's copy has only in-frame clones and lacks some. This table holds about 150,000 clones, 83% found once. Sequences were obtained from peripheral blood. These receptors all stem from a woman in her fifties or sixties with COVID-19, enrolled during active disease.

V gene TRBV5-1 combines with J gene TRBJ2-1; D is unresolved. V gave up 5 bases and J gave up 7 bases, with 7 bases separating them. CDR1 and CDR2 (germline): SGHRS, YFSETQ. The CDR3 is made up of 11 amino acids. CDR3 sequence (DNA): TGCGCCAGCAGTAATTTGAATGAGCAGTTCTTC. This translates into CASSNLNEQFF.

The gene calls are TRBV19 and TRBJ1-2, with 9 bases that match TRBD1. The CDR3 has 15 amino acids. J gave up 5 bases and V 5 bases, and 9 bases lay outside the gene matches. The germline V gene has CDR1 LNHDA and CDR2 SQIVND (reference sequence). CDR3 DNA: TGTGCCAGTAGTGACTTCACGGGACAGGGTTATGGCTACACCTTC. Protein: CASSDFTGQGYGYTF.

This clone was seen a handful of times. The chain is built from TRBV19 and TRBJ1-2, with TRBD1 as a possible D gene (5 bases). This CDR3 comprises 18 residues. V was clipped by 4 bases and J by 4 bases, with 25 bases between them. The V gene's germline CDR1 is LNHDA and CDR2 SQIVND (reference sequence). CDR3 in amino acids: CASSTRGSLGIVSYGYTF. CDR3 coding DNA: TGTGCCAGTAGTACCCGGGGGAGTCTCGGTATTGTTTCCTATGGCTACACCTTC.

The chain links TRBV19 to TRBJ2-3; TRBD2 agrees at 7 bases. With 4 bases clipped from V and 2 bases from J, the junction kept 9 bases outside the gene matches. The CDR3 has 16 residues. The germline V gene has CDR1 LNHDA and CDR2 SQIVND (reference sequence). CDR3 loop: CASSKNGRTTTDTQYF. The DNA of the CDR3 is TGTGCCAGTAGTAAAAACGGGAGGACCACCACAGATACGCAGTATTTT.

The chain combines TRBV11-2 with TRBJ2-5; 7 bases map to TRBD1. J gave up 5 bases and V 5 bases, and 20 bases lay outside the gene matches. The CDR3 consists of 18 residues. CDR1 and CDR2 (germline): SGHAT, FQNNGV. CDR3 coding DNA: TGTGCCAGCAGCCTGGGAATCTGGGGCGGACAGGTCGGCGAGACCCAGTACTTC. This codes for CASSLGIWGGQVGETQYF.